The clone carrying this T cell receptor (beta chain) has just a few counts. This table comes from immunoSEQ multiplex PCR, and its TCRdb copy is limited to in-frame clones, with some not included. This table has just over 25,000 clones, 80% to 90% appearing once. Treatment: preoperative locoregional IRX-2 cytokine immunotherapy. The CDR3 contains 17 residues. Trimming removed 1 base at V and 3 bases at J, with 17 bases between. CDR1 MGHRA and CDR2 YSYEKL come from the germline V gene. This sample is part of a study of preoperative IRX-2 immunotherapy in early breast cancer. This chain connects TRBV4-1 to TRBJ2-3, with D perhaps TRBD2 (6 bases). Material: lymph node tissue, obtained after IRX-2 immunotherapy. The sequence was collected from a human donor with breast cancer. CDR3 amino acids: CASSQGTSYIGTDTQYF. The CDR3 DNA reads TGCGCCAGCAGCCAAGGCACTAGCTATATTGGGACAGATACGCAGTATTTT.